Sequencing of this T cell receptor (beta chain) was carried out in a study of control samples from healthy donors and cancer patients. The CDR3 contains 14 residues. The germline CDR1 and CDR2 sequences are MNHEY and SVGAGI. V trimming: 4 bases; J trimming: 2 bases; junction bases outside the gene matches: 2. Some clones are missing from TCRdb's copy, which holds only in-frame ones; the method was immunoSEQ multiplex PCR. The sample gives fewer than 40,000 clones, 94% of which show up once; approximately 6.6% is in the top ten. The sample comprised blood. The source of this sequence is a man aged 60 to 75 in good health. The chain is built from TRBV6-5 and TRBJ2-1; 7 positions agree with TRBD2. CDR3 amino acids: CASSWAGAYNEQFF. CDR3 sequence (DNA): TGTGCCAGCAGTTGGGCGGGGGCCTACAATGAGCAGTTCTTC.